This paragraph covers one T cell receptor (beta chain) sequence. Its antigen is unknown. This sample stems from a study of response to subunit inactivated influenza vaccine. Study observations and caveats: Few additional T cells are recruited per seasonal influenza vaccination, authors suggested.

TCRdb processed the RT-PCR reads anew with MiXCR; each CDR3 protein has one entry. Of under 950,000 distinct CDR3 sequences listed, 21% are singletons. This CDR3 contains 13 residues. The germline V gene encodes CDR1 MDHEN and CDR2 SYDVKM. Trimming removed 4 bases at V and 4 bases at J, with 10 bases between. This chain links TRBV28 with TRBJ1-2, with a tentative D call TRBD1 (6 bases). The receptor was derived from a man aged 45 to 65 who received an inactivated influenza vaccine. The sequencing here drew on PBMCs from blood, taken 4 to 6 days after vaccination. CDR3 nucleotides: TGTGCCAGCAGTTGGACAGCAAGCTATGGCTACACCTTC. Protein product: CASSWTASYGYTF.